The sequence of this T cell receptor (beta chain) was determined in a study of T cell repertoires in cytomegalovirus infection. Study information: Well-studied HLA-B-restricted CMV epitopes were used in the study alongside recently identified HLA-C-restricted ones.

The table lists this clonotype with a few counts. Its antigen remains unknown. TCRdb recomputed calls from the reads with MiXCR, one row per CDR3 protein. Of approximately 25,000 distinct CDR3 sequences in the sample, around 19% were seen once. CDR3 length: 16 residues. V was clipped by 8 bases and J by 6 bases, with 22 bases between them. The receptor was isolated from a human donor in good health (CMV status not recorded). Some clones in this sample may be carry-over from other donors' samples. This chain joins TRBV12-3 or TRBV12-4 and TRBJ2-2, with TRBD1 as a possible D gene (7 bases). The sequenced sample was CD8+ T cells from cultured PBMCs, obtained from culture after CMV antigen stimulation. The CDR3 DNA sequence: TGTGCCAGCGGCGAGGGGGCGGGAATTAGCGCCGGGGAGCTGTTTTTT. Amino acids: CASGEGAGISAGELFF.